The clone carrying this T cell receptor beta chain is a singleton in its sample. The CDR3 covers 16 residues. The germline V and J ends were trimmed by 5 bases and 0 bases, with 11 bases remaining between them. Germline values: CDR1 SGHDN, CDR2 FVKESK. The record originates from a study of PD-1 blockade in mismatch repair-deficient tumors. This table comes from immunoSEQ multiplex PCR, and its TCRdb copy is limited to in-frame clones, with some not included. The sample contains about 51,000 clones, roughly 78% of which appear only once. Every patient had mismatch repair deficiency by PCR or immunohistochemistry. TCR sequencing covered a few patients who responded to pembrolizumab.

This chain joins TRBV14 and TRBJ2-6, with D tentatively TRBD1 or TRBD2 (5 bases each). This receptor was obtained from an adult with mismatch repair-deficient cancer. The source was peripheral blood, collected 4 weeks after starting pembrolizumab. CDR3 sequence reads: CASSAPGPSGANVLTF. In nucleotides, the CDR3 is TGTGCCAGCAGCGCCCCGGGACCCTCTGGGGCCAACGTCCTGACTTTC. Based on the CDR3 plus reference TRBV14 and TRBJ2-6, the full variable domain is EAGVTQFPSHSVIEKGQTVTLRCDPISGHDNLYWYRRVMGKEIKFLLHFVKESKQDESGMPNNRFLAERTGGTYSTLKVQPAELEDSGVYFCASSAPGPSGANVLTFGAGSRLTVL.